Shown below are 27 T cell receptor beta chains from a single sample sequenced in a study of human T cells and chemical hapten exposure. Time point here: patch test 1, 2 weeks after DPC sensitization. The treatment was: therapeutic diphenylcyclopropenone sensitization with weekly scalp DPC. TCRdb independently ran MiXCR on the RACE reads; one entry per CDR3 protein. Among more than 80,000 distinct CDR3 sequences listed, around 7% were seen once. This specimen was whole blood, taken in connection with sensitization to the hapten diphenylcyclopropenone (DPC). These receptors all come from a woman in her twenties or thirties with alopecia areata. Some clones in this sample may be carry-over from other donors' samples.

This clonotype was seen at least ten times. The chain recombines TRBV12-3 or TRBV12-4 with TRBJ2-7; D unresolved. The CDR3 runs 11 residues. The V end lost 3 bases, the J end lost 3 bases, and 3 bases lay between the germline ends. The CDR3 region is CASSFYYEQYF. The CDR3 DNA follows: TGTGCCAGCAGTTTCTACTACGAGCAGTACTTC.

This clonotype was seen more than once but under ten times. The rearrangement uses TRBV6-1 and TRBJ2-2; TRBD1 matches 9 bases. The CDR3 has 18 amino acids. Germline lookup yields CDR1 MNHNS and CDR2 SASEGT. V shed 2 bases and J 2 bases; nucleotides not matched to a gene: 9. As DNA, the CDR3 is TGTGCCAGCAGTGAAAGGGACAGGGCAGGGCCAAACACCGGGGAGCTGTTTTTT. Translation gives CASSERDRAGPNTGELFF.

In this sample, this clonotype turned up many times. The V gene is TRBV20-1, the J gene TRBJ2-3, with 10 nucleotides matching TRBD2. V was clipped by 4 bases and J by 4 bases; unmatched bases: 8. The CDR3 extends over 15 amino acids. Per the germline V gene, CDR1 is DFQATT and CDR2 is SNEGSKA (reference sequence). DNA of the CDR3: TGCAGTGCTATCAACAGCGGGGGGGCCGCAGATACGCAGTATTTT. Its translation: CSAINSGGAADTQYF.

There are many counts of this clonotype. The chain links TRBV6-1 to TRBJ1-5; TRBD1 might be the D (6 bases). CDR3 size: 15 residues. Germline CDR1 is MNHNS and CDR2 is SASEGT. Deletions cut 5 bases from V and 2 bases from J, with 13 bases between. This chain's CDR3 is CASSKRTDGNQPQHF. CDR3 nucleotide sequence: TGTGCCAGCAGTAAGAGGACAGACGGCAATCAGCCCCAGCATTTT.

On this clonotype: One end of the junction is discordant with germline, which a read error may explain. V gene TRBV5-6 combines with J gene TRBJ2-7; 8 nucleotides line up with TRBD1. Germline loops: CDR1 SGHDT, CDR2 YYEEEE. The CDR3 is 16 residues long. The CDR3 spells CASNLAYRGFSYEQYF. The CDR3 DNA follows: TGTGCCAGCAACTTGGCCTACAGGGGGTTCTCCTACGAGCAGTACTTC.

This clonotype was counted only a few times. The chain recombines TRBV6-6 with TRBJ2-3, with 8 bases fitting TRBD2. The CDR3 consists of 15 residues. J was trimmed by 0 bases and V by 10 bases; bases with no gene match: 9. The germline gives CDR1 MNHNY, CDR2 SVGAGI (reference sequence). The CDR3 bases are TGTGCCACAAGACTTAGCGGGGCGAGCACAGATACGCAGTATTTT. As protein: CATRLSGASTDTQYF.

At least ten counts were recorded for this clonotype. The chain combines TRBV28 with TRBJ1-1; D is perhaps TRBD1 (6 bases). This CDR3 is built from 15 residues. Germline-derived CDR1 and CDR2 are MDHEN and SYDVKM. Trimming left V 4 bases short and J 5 bases short, with 17 bases between. The CDR3 loop is CASSSPAQGRTEAFF. CDR3 coding DNA: TGTGCCAGCAGTTCCCCGGCACAGGGAAGGACTGAAGCTTTCTTT.

This clonotype was picked up a small number of times. The chain couples TRBV5-4 to TRBJ2-3; D might be TRBD1 or TRBD2, each matching 7 bases. Germline CDR1 is SGHNT and CDR2 is YYREEE (reference sequence). The V end was cut by 1 base, the J end by 3 bases, with 18 bases between. The CDR3 extends over 17 amino acids. The CDR3 here is CASSLSISGGGTDTQYF. The CDR3 DNA sequence: TGTGCCAGCAGCTTGTCCATTTCAGGGGGGGGGACAGATACGCAGTATTTT.

As concerns this clonotype: This may be a read error: a much more frequent sequence differs by one nucleotide. The genes are TRBV14 and TRBJ2-1; D remains unclear. Looked up from germline, CDR1 is SGHDN and CDR2 is FVKESK. The CDR3 loop spans 13 amino acids. V lost 10 bases to trimming and J lost 2 bases, with 12 bases between them. The CDR3 is CATKEWTYNEQFF. The DNA of the CDR3 is TGTGCCACCAAGGAGTGGACCTACAATGAGCAGTTCTTC. The full variable domain, with the rest looked up from reference TRBV14 and TRBJ2-1, is EAGVTQFPSHSVIEKGQTVTLRCDPISGHDNLYWYRRVMGKEIKFLLHFVKESKQDESGMPNNRFLAERTGGTYSTLKVQPAELEDSGVYFCATKEWTYNEQFFGPGTRLTVL.

The J gene is TRBJ2-7, the V gene TRBV5-1, with D perhaps matching TRBD1 or TRBD2 (6 bases each). V was pared by 3 bases and J by 0 bases, with 10 bases between. This CDR3 has 14 residues. Germline V CDR1 and CDR2: SGHRS, YFSETQ. The CDR3 nucleotides read TGCGCCAGCAGCTCGGAGGGGGACTCCTACGAGCAGTACTTC. Protein: CASSSEGDSYEQYF.

This chain links TRBV5-6 with TRBJ1-6; TRBD1 matches 9 bases. The trim removed 4 bases at V and 9 bases at J, leaving 8 bases unmatched. The CDR3 contains 15 residues. CDR1 SGHDT and CDR2 YYEEEE come from the germline V gene. The CDR3 region is CASSGRDRARSPLHF. For the CDR3, the DNA is TGTGCCAGCAGCGGCCGGGACAGGGCCCGTTCACCCCTCCACTTT. Looking up the rest from reference TRBV5-6 and TRBJ1-6 gives the full variable domain: DAGVTQSPTHLIKTRGQQVTLRCSPKSGHDTVSWYQQALGQGPQFIFQYYEEEERQRGNFPDRFSGHQFPNYSSELNVNALLLGDSALYLCASSGRDRARSPLHFGNGTRLTVT.

V is TRBV12-3 or TRBV12-4 and J is TRBJ2-7; maybe TRBD1 (5 bases). Trimming took off 3 bases at V and 3 bases at J, with 12 bases between the two ends. This CDR3 has 14 amino acids. Written as DNA, the CDR3 is TGTGCCAGCAGTTTCCTGGGGCGTCACTACGAGCAGTACTTC. Amino acids: CASSFLGRHYEQYF.

This rearrangement joins TRBV5-1 to TRBJ1-1; a possible D gene is TRBD1 (5 bases). V lost 0 bases and J 1 base, leaving 16 bases between the germline ends. This CDR3 has 17 residues. Germline V gene lookup returns CDR1 SGHRS and CDR2 YFSETQ. CDR3 sequence reads: CASSLGGWVERNTEAFF. CDR3 nucleotide sequence: TGCGCCAGCAGCTTGGGGGGCTGGGTAGAAAGGAACACTGAAGCTTTCTTT.

This clonotype was seen only a few times. The chain has TRBV6-5 and TRBJ1-1; no firm D call. The CDR3 is made up of 16 amino acids. V was clipped by 0 bases and J by 4 bases, with 15 bases between them. CDR1 and CDR2 (germline): MNHEY, SVGAGI. The chain's CDR3 is CASSYSTAGFGTEAFF. The DNA of the CDR3 is TGTGCCAGCAGTTACTCGACCGCAGGTTTCGGCACTGAAGCTTTCTTT.

This clonotype was seen a handful of times. The chain couples TRBV2 to TRBJ1-1; possibly TRBD1 for D (6 bases). There are 14 residues in the CDR3. V lost 5 bases and J lost 4, with 14 bases in between. Germline CDR1 SNHLY, CDR2 FYNNEI. The CDR3 sequence: CASSRTVSSTEAFF. For the CDR3, the DNA is TGTGCCAGCAGTCGGACAGTCAGTAGCACTGAAGCTTTCTTT.

The CDR3 loop is CAISQTTGGNTEAFF. CDR3 bases: TGTGCCATCAGCCAAACCACAGGGGGTAACACTGAAGCTTTCTTT. The chain carries TRBV10-3 and TRBJ1-1; 8 positions agree with TRBD1. Trimming took 6 bases from V and 2 from J; bases not matched to a gene: 8. Germline CDR1 and CDR2: ENHRY and SYGVKD. This CDR3 has 15 residues.

V usage is TRBV20-1 and J usage is TRBJ1-1; no clear D gene. CDR3 length equals 12 residues. Trimming pared 0 bases from V and 5 bases from J, leaving 7 bases between. From germline, CDR1 is DFQATT and CDR2 SNEGSKA (reference sequence). CDR3 bases: TGCAGTGCTAGAGAGGGGAGGACTGAAGCTTTCTTT. This encodes CSAREGRTEAFF.

J is TRBJ1-6 and V is TRBV19; 8 bases line up with TRBD1. CDR1 is LNHDA and CDR2 is SQIVND in the germline V gene (reference sequence). This CDR3 spans 17 amino acids. V trimming: 3 bases; J trimming: 7 bases; junction bases outside the gene matches: 11. This CDR3 reads CASSIRQGPSGNSPLHF. CDR3 bases: TGTGCCAGTAGTATTAGACAGGGGCCTTCTGGGAATTCACCCCTCCACTTT.

Concerning this clonotype itself: This may be a read error: a much more frequent sequence differs by one nucleotide. V gene TRBV18 combines with J gene TRBJ2-3; D might be TRBD2 (5 bases). The V gene's germline CDR1 is KGHSH and CDR2 LQKENI. Trimming removed 3 bases from V and 0 bases from J, with 7 bases in between. This CDR3 region has 14 residues. The CDR3 spells CASSPRESTDTQYF. DNA of the CDR3: TGTGCCAGCTCACCGAGGGAGAGCACAGATACGCAGTATTTT.

This clonotype was seen a handful of times. This chain links TRBV5-4 with TRBJ1-1, with D possibly TRBD1 on 5 matching bases. The CDR3 length is 15 residues. In germline, CDR1 is SGHNT, CDR2 YYREEE (reference sequence). Trimming cost V 1 base and J 1 base, with 11 bases left between them. The CDR3 loop is CASSLRGSRNTEAFF. The CDR3 DNA follows: TGTGCCAGCAGCTTGAGGGGCTCAAGGAACACTGAAGCTTTCTTT. Looking up the rest from reference TRBV5-4 and TRBJ1-1 gives the full variable domain: ETGVTQSPTHLIKTRGQQVTLRCSSQSGHNTVSWYQQALGQGPQFIFQYYREEENGRGNFPPRFSGLQFPNYSSELNVNALELDDSALYLCASSLRGSRNTEAFFGQGTRLTVV.

This clonotype was observed at least ten times. The V gene is TRBV19, the J gene TRBJ2-1; D perhaps matches TRBD2 (6 bases). V was trimmed by 5 bases and J by 9 bases, leaving 17 bases between them. The germline V gene encodes CDR1 LNHDA and CDR2 SQIVND (reference sequence). The CDR3 runs to 14 residues. This CDR3 reads CASSLGTFRSEQFF. The DNA of the CDR3 is TGTGCCAGTAGTTTGGGGACTTTCCGGAGTGAGCAGTTCTTC.

The rearrangement links TRBV5-4 to TRBJ1-1; the D is unclear. CDR3 length: 12 residues. Trimming pared 4 bases from V and 7 bases from J, leaving 11 bases between. Germline V CDR1 and CDR2: SGHNT, YYREEE (reference sequence). As DNA, the CDR3 is TGTGCCAGCAGCCCCGGAGGAGTTGAAGCTTTCTTT. Translation: CASSPGGVEAFF.

This clonotype was seen only a few times. The V and J genes are TRBV6-5 and TRBJ2-5, with 7 nucleotides matching TRBD1. V shed 7 bases, J shed 4 bases, and the junction held 15 bases outside the gene matches. This CDR3 is 16 amino acids long. Germline V gives CDR1 MNHEY, CDR2 SVGAGI. Here the CDR3 reads CASTPLGTAERETQYF. The CDR3 region has the DNA TGTGCCAGCACCCCACTCGGGACAGCAGAACGAGAGACCCAGTACTTC.

This clonotype was found a few times. V and J are TRBV5-1 and TRBJ2-5; unclear D gene. There are 13 residues in the CDR3. Germline V lookup: CDR1 SGHRS, CDR2 YFSETQ. V was clipped by 2 bases and J by 5 bases, with 10 bases between them. The CDR3 reads CASSLGCIETQYF. The CDR3 DNA sequence: TGCGCCAGCAGCTTAGGATGTATCGAGACCCAGTACTTC. The whole variable domain, filled in from reference TRBV5-1 and TRBJ2-5, reads KAGVTQTPRYLIKTRGQQVTLSCSPISGHRSVSWYQQTPGQGLQFLFEYFSETQRNKGNFPGRFSGRQFSNSRSEMNVSTLELGDSALYLCASSLGCIETQYFGPGTRLLVL.

The V gene is TRBV20-1, the J gene TRBJ1-6; D unclear. The CDR3 has 14 residues. The ends were cut back, 0 bases at V and 0 bases at J, with 3 bases in the middle. Germline assignment: CDR1 DFQATT and CDR2 SNEGSKA (reference sequence). DNA for the CDR3: TGCAGTGCTAGAGAGGTCTCCTATAATTCACCCCTCCACTTT. This gives the protein CSAREVSYNSPLHF.

This clonotype was picked up a small number of times. CDR3 loop: CSAREGGEKAFF. The CDR3 DNA sequence: TGCAGTGCTAGGGAGGGAGGGGAGAAGGCTTTCTTT. This chain connects TRBV20-1 to TRBJ1-1; D possibly corresponds to TRBD1 (5 bases). Trimming shortened V by 3 bases and J by 11 bases, and 16 bases separated the two germline ends. The germline V gene encodes CDR1 DFQATT and CDR2 SNEGSKA (reference sequence). CDR3 size: 12 residues.

There are a few counts of this clonotype. V is TRBV7-2 and J is TRBJ1-1; 7 bases fit TRBD1. This CDR3 region has 13 residues. J lost 9 bases, V lost 5 bases, and 9 bases had no gene match. From germline, CDR1 is SGHTA and CDR2 FQGNSA. The CDR3 spells CASSQGRGQKAFF. In DNA, the CDR3 is TGTGCCAGCAGCCAAGGAAGGGGACAGAAAGCTTTCTTT.